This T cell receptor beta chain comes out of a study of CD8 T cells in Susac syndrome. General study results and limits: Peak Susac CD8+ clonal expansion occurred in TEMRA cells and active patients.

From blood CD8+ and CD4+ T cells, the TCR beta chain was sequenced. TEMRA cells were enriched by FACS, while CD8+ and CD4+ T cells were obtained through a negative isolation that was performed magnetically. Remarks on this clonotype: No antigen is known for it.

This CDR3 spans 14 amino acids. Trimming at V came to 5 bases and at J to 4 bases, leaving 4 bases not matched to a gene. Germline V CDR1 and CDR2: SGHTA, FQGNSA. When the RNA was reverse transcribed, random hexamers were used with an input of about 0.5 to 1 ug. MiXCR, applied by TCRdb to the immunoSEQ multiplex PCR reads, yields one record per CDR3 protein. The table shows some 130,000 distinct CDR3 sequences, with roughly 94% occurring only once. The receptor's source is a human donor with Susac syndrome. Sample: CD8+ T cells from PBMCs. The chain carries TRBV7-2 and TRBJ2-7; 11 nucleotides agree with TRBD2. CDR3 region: CASSPLAGGYEQYF. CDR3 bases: TGTGCCAGCAGCCCGTTAGCGGGAGGGTACGAGCAGTACTTC.